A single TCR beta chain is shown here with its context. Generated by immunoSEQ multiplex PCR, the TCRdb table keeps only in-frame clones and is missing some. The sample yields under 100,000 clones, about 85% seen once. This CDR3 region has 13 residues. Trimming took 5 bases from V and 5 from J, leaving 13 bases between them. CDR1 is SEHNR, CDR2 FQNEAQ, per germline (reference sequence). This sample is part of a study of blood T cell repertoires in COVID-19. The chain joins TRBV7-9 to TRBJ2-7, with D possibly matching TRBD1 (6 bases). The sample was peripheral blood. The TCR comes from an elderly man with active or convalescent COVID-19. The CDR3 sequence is CASSPDRRNEQYF. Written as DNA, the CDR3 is TGTGCCAGCAGCCCGGACAGAAGGAACGAGCAGTACTTC.